What follows are 14 T cell receptor beta chains derived from one specimen sequenced in a study of shared clonotypes between healthy human individuals. The repertoire was sequenced with immunoSEQ multiplex PCR; TCRdb's copy has only in-frame clones and lacks some. The data show 300,000 to 400,000 clones, around 86% seen once. The sequenced material came from memory CD8+ T cells sorted from blood. Noted subset: CD45RO+ cells pooled with CCR7-negative TemRA cells. The source is a man younger than 35 in good health.

This clone has a count of ten or more. The CDR3 here is CASSQDLWEGRYEQYF. The CDR3 coding sequence is TGCGCCAGCAGCCAAGATCTGTGGGAGGGCCGTTACGAGCAGTACTTC. The genes are TRBV4-1 and TRBJ2-7; 7 nucleotides agree with TRBD2. CDR1 MGHRA and CDR2 YSYEKL come from the germline V gene. The CDR3 extends over 16 amino acids. Trimming removed 0 bases from V and 4 bases from J; junction bases left unmatched: 9.

V and J are TRBV10-3 and TRBJ1-2, with TRBD1 as a possible D gene (5 bases). Germline V gene sequence: CDR1 ENHRY, CDR2 SYGVKD. This CDR3 is 13 amino acids long. The V end lost 5 bases, the J end lost 2 bases, and 9 bases lay between the germline ends. CDR3 nucleotides: TGTGCCATCAGTACCGGGACGAACTATGGCTACACCTTC. Translation: CAISTGTNYGYTF.

The V and J genes are TRBV6-5 and TRBJ1-2, with a weak D call TRBD1 (5 bases). The V end was cut by 0 bases, the J end by 7 bases, with 18 bases between. In germline, CDR1 is MNHEY, CDR2 SVGAGI. CDR3 length: 16 amino acids. The CDR3: CASSYSKMEGYVGYTF. As DNA, the CDR3 is TGTGCCAGCAGTTACTCGAAAATGGAGGGGTACGTTGGCTACACCTTC.

This rearrangement joins TRBV5-4 to TRBJ2-1, with TRBD2 as a possible D gene (6 bases). CDR3 length: 15 amino acids. The ends were cut back, 3 bases at V and 4 bases at J, with 14 bases in the middle. Germline V gene lookup returns CDR1 SGHNT and CDR2 YYREEE (reference sequence). The CDR3: CASSSRDFIYNEQFF. In DNA form, the CDR3 reads TGTGCCAGCAGCTCCCGGGACTTTATATACAATGAGCAGTTCTTC.

The J gene is TRBJ2-2, the V gene TRBV4-3; D might be TRBD1 or TRBD2, each matching 7 bases. Trimming took off 1 base at V and 4 bases at J, with 16 bases between the two ends. CDR3 length: 17 amino acids. The germline CDR1 and CDR2 sequences are LGHNA and YSLEER. The CDR3 DNA reads TGCGCCAGCAGCCAAGGTGCAGGGGGGGCGGCCACCGGGGAGCTGTTTTTT. Translation gives CASSQGAGGAATGELFF.

The CDR3 bases are TGTGCCAGCAGGTGGACTAGCGCGGATACGCAGTATTTT. This gives the protein CASRWTSADTQYF. The genes are TRBV7-9 and TRBJ2-3; 9 bases line up with TRBD2. Germline V gives CDR1 SEHNR, CDR2 FQNEAQ (reference sequence). The length of the CDR3 is 13 residues. After removal of 6 bases from V and 6 bases from J, the junction contained 4 bases not matched to a gene.

The J gene is TRBJ2-1, the V gene TRBV13; possible D gene TRBD2, 7 bases. CDR1 is PRHDT, CDR2 FYEKMQ, per germline (reference sequence). CDR3 size: 18 residues. Trimming pared 3 bases from V and 6 bases from J, leaving 24 bases between. CDR3 loop: CASSFIWGGASIRNEQFF. CDR3 in DNA: TGTGCCAGCAGCTTCATATGGGGGGGCGCTTCGATACGCAATGAGCAGTTCTTC. Complete variable domain (other parts from reference TRBV13 and TRBJ2-1): AAGVIQSPRHLIKEKRETATLKCYPIPRHDTVYWYQQGPGQDPQFLISFYEKMQSDKGSIPDRFSAQQFSDYHSELNMSSLELGDSALYFCASSFIWGGASIRNEQFFGPGTRLTVL.

This chain joins TRBV5-4 and TRBJ1-1; D remains ambiguous. The CDR3 is 14 amino acids. From germline, CDR1 is SGHNT and CDR2 YYREEE (reference sequence). Trimming removed 4 bases at V and 0 bases at J, with 10 bases between. CDR3 sequence reads: CASSPGRMNTEAFF. The CDR3 DNA sequence: TGTGCCAGCAGCCCGGGAAGAATGAACACTGAAGCTTTCTTT.

The V gene is TRBV9, the J gene TRBJ2-2; D is undetermined. The CDR3 extends over 12 amino acids. The germline V and J ends were trimmed by 0 bases and 7 bases, with 4 bases remaining between them. CDR1 SGDLS and CDR2 YYNGEE come from the germline V gene. For the CDR3, the DNA is TGTGCCAGCAGCGTAGATCACGGGGAGCTGTTTTTT. Translated, it gives CASSVDHGELFF. The whole variable domain, filled in from reference TRBV9 and TRBJ2-2, reads DSGVTQTPKHLITATGQRVTLRCSPRSGDLSVYWYQQSLDQGLQFLIQYYNGEERAKGNILERFSAQQFPDLHSELNLSSLELGDSALYFCASSVDHGELFFGEGSRLTVL.

The chain couples TRBV7-2 to TRBJ1-2; tentative D call: TRBD1 (5 bases). Per germline, CDR1 SGHTA and CDR2 FQGNSA. The CDR3 runs to 15 residues. The ends were cut back, 4 bases at V and 7 bases at J, with 19 bases in the middle. CDR3 bases: TGTGCCAGCAGCTCTCCCAGGGAGGGTGAGCTTGGCTACACCTTC. Translated: CASSSPREGELGYTF.

This chain joins TRBV19 and TRBJ1-4; D unclear. The CDR3 covers 17 residues. Germline-derived CDR1 and CDR2 are LNHDA and SQIVND (reference sequence). Deletions cut 7 bases from V and 2 bases from J, with 20 bases between. The CDR3 loop is CASTSLAPDGTNEKLFF. CDR3 DNA: TGTGCCAGTACCTCACTGGCCCCGGACGGGACTAATGAAAAACTGTTTTTT.

In this sample, this clone turned up once. The chain couples TRBV18 to TRBJ1-2; D perhaps matches TRBD1 (6 bases). In germline, CDR1 is KGHSH, CDR2 LQKENI. This CDR3 contains 14 residues. The germline V and J ends were trimmed by 0 bases and 6 bases, with 11 bases remaining between them. The DNA of the CDR3 is TGTGCCAGCTCACCACCGGCAGGGGCGGATGGCTACACCTTC. Residues: CASSPPAGADGYTF.

This clone was counted once. The gene calls are TRBV7-9 and TRBJ2-7; D is perhaps TRBD2 (6 bases). CDR3 size: 14 residues. Trimming took 5 bases from V and 3 from J, leaving 14 bases between them. Per germline, CDR1 SEHNR and CDR2 FQNEAQ (reference sequence). The CDR3 region is CASSGPGAIYEQYF. CDR3 coding DNA: TGTGCCAGCAGCGGCCCGGGAGCGATCTACGAGCAGTACTTC. Full variable domain (rest looked up from reference TRBV7-9 and TRBJ2-7): DTGVSQNPRHKITKRGQNVTFRCDPISEHNRLYWYRQTLGQGPEFLTYFQNEAQLEKSRLLSDRFSAERPKGSFSTLEIQRTEQGDSAMYLCASSGPGAIYEQYFGPGTRLTVT.

In its sample, this clone was seen many times. The chain carries TRBV30 and TRBJ1-4; unclear D gene. The length of the CDR3 is 13 residues. Germline V gives CDR1 GTSNPN, CDR2 SVGIG (reference sequence). The germline V and J ends were trimmed by 5 bases and 0 bases, with 7 bases remaining between them. This CDR3 is CAWEAATNEKLFF. The CDR3, as DNA: TGTGCCTGGGAGGCTGCAACTAATGAAAAACTGTTTTTT.